The source of this T cell receptor beta chain is a study of shared clonotypes between healthy human individuals (dated by TCRdb to 2020 to 2022). With respect to the entire study: The cohort included three men and a couple of women between 18 and 49 years of age. To estimate repertoire size and how much clonotype sharing occurs between individuals, the study deeply sequenced the blood TCR repertoires of five healthy adults. Each donor's leukapheresis produced roughly between roughly 0.9 and 9 billion PBMCs. Per donor, three plates each were used for CD4 naive and CD4 memory, two for CD8 naive, and one for CD8 memory. Libraries were prepared and TCR repertoires were sequenced by different laboratories using diverse techniques, in order to increase sequencing depth and limit assay-specific biases. On the study overall, not on this receptor specifically: Only blood was sampled, and tissue TCR repertoires likely differ from those in blood. About 5% of naive CD4, 3% to 3.5% of naive CD8, 2.3% of memory CD4, and approximately 0.4% of memory CD8 clonotypes were shared across a few donors. Compared with non-shared clonotypes, clonotypes shared by all four sorted-subset donors had higher generation probabilities. Incomplete sequencing was indicated by rarefaction of sorted-subset datasets, despite the large sequencing depth. Pairwise subsampling led to the expectation that sequencing depth would affect the degree of clonotype sharing among donors. The genetic and exposure-history diversity represented was limited by the small number of donors. Larger estimated clonotype richness was generally found for naive subsets than for memory subsets.

Using the deep immunoSEQ assay, TCR CDR3 regions were amplified from genomic DNA by multiplex PCR. For each cell subset, the extracted genomic DNA was distributed evenly across all wells of several immunoSEQ 96-well plates, and each plate served as one replicate. For sorted subsets, each replicate PCR was loaded with about 0.2 ug genomic DNA, equivalent to approximately 27,000 T cell genomes. Purified libraries were quantified with a Qubit 3.0 fluorometer, sized on a Bioanalyzer 2100, and re-quantified with the KAPA Library Quantification kit. Every immunoSEQ 96-well plate was sequenced on a separate single-read 150-cycle Illumina NextSeq 550 flow cell. Under the source paper's analysis protocol: Because the immunoSEQ output held only junctional sequences and lacked quality scores, the filtering could not match the filtering applied to full-length reads. To assign V/J genes and CDR3, sequences were annotated using PyIR, a Python wrapper for IgBLAST v1.9, with IMGT germline references. Any read was removed if the V/J assignment was weak (E-value above 1e-6), the CDR3 was missing, or the read contained stop codons, out-of-frame junctions, or ambiguous translated residues. A V3J clonotype was defined by an identical inferred V gene, J gene, and CDR3 amino acid sequence. The percentage overlap between two repertoires was calculated by dividing the number of shared unique clonotypes by the size of the smaller repertoire. Repertoire richness was assessed with RTK rarefaction, the Chao1 estimator, and Recon v2.1 estimates of unobserved clonotypes. OLGA was used to compute generation probabilities for all TCRbeta clonotypes that the gDNA method yielded from a handful of donors. The source is immuneACCESS, and TCRdb retained only in-frame sequences with V and J called. Part of the clones is not carried over; for the studies checked, unresolved V genes explain less than half of this, and the remainder is unexplained. For V, J and clone size, that table is used; D and trimming come from the DNA. For this sample there are 300,000 to 400,000 clones; 70% to 75% appear just once. The ten largest clones represent 10% of the sample.

The donors were healthy, HIV-negative adults who had no recently reported acute infections or vaccinations. Only Caucasian adults living in Nashville, Tennessee, USA were represented among the donors. CD4+ T cells were enriched by magnetic negative selection, after which naive cells were positively selected on CD45RA and the negative fraction was taken as the memory subset. Blood was obtained by leukapheresis, after which PBMCs were separated by Ficoll-Histopaque density gradient centrifugation and cryopreserved in liquid nitrogen vapor phase. Purity and quantity of every magnetically sorted T cell population were checked by analytical flow cytometry. Each sorted fraction had its genomic DNA isolated and then quantified by UV absorbance on a Nanodrop 2000c. Turning to this clone: The specificity of this receptor is unknown. Base qualities are not at hand, and no much larger clone is one base apart.

Including the terminal cysteine and phenylalanine, the CDR3 comprises 14 residues. CDR3 DNA is the only sequence kept; it has 42 bases, read in frame from the first base. The V and J ends are trimmed by 0 bases and 4 bases, leaving 10 bases between them. Based on the germline V gene, the CDR1 and CDR2 sequences are SGDLS and YYNGEE. The TCR sequence derives from a man younger than 45 in good health. The chain uses TRBV9 and TRBJ2-5, and possibly TRBD1, on 6 matching bases. Sequencing used memory CD4+ T cells sorted from blood. What this sample's cell subset or site label stands for: CD45RA-negative fraction. The CDR3 protein is CASSVGGLGETQYF. The DNA sequence follows: TGTGCCAGCAGCGTAGGGGGGCTAGGAGAGACCCAGTACTTC.